Following are 25 T cell receptor beta chains from one sample sequenced in a study of shared clonotypes between healthy human individuals. Sequencing was performed with immunoSEQ multiplex PCR; in TCRdb, only in-frame clones are kept and a portion is missing. The sample carries about 1.5 million clones, 95% to 99% recorded once. Input material: naive CD4+ T cells sorted from blood. Subset here: CD45RA+ positively selected. These receptors were collected from a man under 40 in good health.

The V and J genes are TRBV5-1 and TRBJ1-1; 8 bases are a match to TRBD1. With 1 base clipped from V and 4 bases from J, the junction kept 3 bases outside the gene matches. The CDR3 is 14 residues long. Looked up from germline, CDR1 is SGHRS and CDR2 is YFSETQ. CDR3 loop: CASSLTGGITEAFF. CDR3 nucleotides: TGCGCCAGCAGCTTGACAGGGGGAATCACTGAAGCTTTCTTT.

This chain links TRBV6-1 with TRBJ2-3; the D is unclear. Deletions cut 0 bases from V and 2 bases from J, with 12 bases between. The CDR3 covers 16 residues. The germline gives CDR1 MNHNS, CDR2 SASEGT. CDR3 in DNA: TGTGCCAGCAGTGAAGCGCCTTTTTCCCACACAGATACGCAGTATTTT. Protein: CASSEAPFSHTDTQYF.

The chain joins TRBV28 to TRBJ1-3; D not resolved. The V and J ends lost 5 bases and 4 bases respectively, with 15 bases between them. Per the germline V gene, CDR1 is MDHEN and CDR2 is SYDVKM. The CDR3 sequence is 15 residues long. The CDR3: CASSTPLGLGNTIYF. CDR3 nucleotides: TGTGCCAGCAGTACCCCTTTAGGGCTCGGAAACACCATATATTTT. The whole variable domain, filled in from reference TRBV28 and TRBJ1-3, reads DVKVTQSSRYLVKRTGEKVFLECVQDMDHENMFWYRQDPGLGLRLIYFSYDVKMKEKGDIPEGYSVSREKKERFSLILESASTNQTSMYLCASSTPLGLGNTIYFGEGSWLTVV.

This sequence joins TRBV18 and TRBJ2-1; possible D gene TRBD1, 6 bases. The V end lost 3 bases, the J end lost 5 bases, and 14 bases lay between the germline ends. Germline CDR1 and CDR2: KGHSH and LQKENI. The CDR3 loop spans 15 amino acids. The CDR3 sequence: CASSPQTGPHNEQFF. The CDR3 DNA follows: TGTGCCAGCTCACCGCAGACAGGACCCCACAATGAGCAGTTCTTC.

The V call is TRBV9, the J call TRBJ2-3; D gene uncertain. The germline V gene has CDR1 SGDLS and CDR2 YYNGEE. This CDR3 region has 13 residues. V was clipped by 0 bases and J by 6 bases, with 8 bases between them. In DNA form, the CDR3 reads TGTGCCAGCAGCGTAGTGCTGAAGGATACGCAGTATTTT. This codes for CASSVVLKDTQYF.

Points on this clone: Other DNA sequences of this sample code for an identical CDR3. The rearrangement uses TRBV6-1 and TRBJ2-1; D remains unclear. CDR3 length: 13 residues. V was pared by 5 bases and J by 0 bases, with 5 bases between. The germline V gene has CDR1 MNHNS and CDR2 SASEGT. CDR3 DNA: TGTGCCAGCAGTAAGAGCTCCTACAATGAGCAGTTCTTC. Protein sequence: CASSKSSYNEQFF.

This clone was observed a single time. The rearrangement uses TRBV28 and TRBJ1-1, with TRBD1 identical over 7 bases. In germline, CDR1 is MDHEN, CDR2 SYDVKM. After removal of 1 base from V and 5 bases from J, the junction contained 4 bases not matched to a gene. The CDR3 length is 14 residues. CDR3 nucleotide sequence: TGTGCCAGCAGTTTATATAACAGGGGTACTGAAGCTTTCTTT. Its translation: CASSLYNRGTEAFF.

This clone was observed a few times. Other DNA sequences in the same sample also yield this CDR3. CDR3 nucleotides: TGTGCCAGTAGTATATTGGGGGATCAGCCCCAGCATTTT. Its protein product is CASSILGDQPQHF. The chain employs TRBV19 and TRBJ1-5; perhaps TRBD1 as D (5 bases). V was clipped by 2 bases and J by 5 bases, with 7 bases between them. Per the germline V gene, CDR1 is LNHDA and CDR2 is SQIVND (reference sequence). The CDR3 extends over 13 amino acids.

The chain couples TRBV9 to TRBJ1-1; D may be TRBD1 (6 bases). Germline CDR1 SGDLS, CDR2 YYNGEE. The CDR3 loop spans 15 amino acids. V dropped 0 bases and J dropped 5 bases, with 14 bases sitting between them. The chain's CDR3 is CASSVGAGVGTEAFF. The CDR3, as DNA: TGTGCCAGCAGCGTAGGGGCAGGGGTAGGAACTGAAGCTTTCTTT.

This chain links TRBV27 with TRBJ2-2, with 7 bases lining up with TRBD1. V lost 2 bases and J lost 3; bases outside the gene matches: 3. CDR1 and CDR2 (germline): MNHEY, SMNVEV (reference sequence). The CDR3 covers 15 residues. Here the CDR3 reads CASSLGDRDTGELFF. As DNA, the CDR3 is TGTGCCAGCAGTTTAGGCGACAGGGACACCGGGGAGCTGTTTTTT.

This rearrangement joins TRBV9 to TRBJ2-1; no clear D gene. Trimming pared 0 bases from V and 7 bases from J, leaving 11 bases between. Germline V lookup: CDR1 SGDLS, CDR2 YYNGEE. The CDR3 spans 14 residues. CDR3 sequence (DNA): TGTGCCAGCAGCGTAGGGTGGAATCCTAATGAGCAGTTCTTC. The encoded protein is CASSVGWNPNEQFF. Full variable domain (outside the CDR3, taken from reference TRBV9 and TRBJ2-1): DSGVTQTPKHLITATGQRVTLRCSPRSGDLSVYWYQQSLDQGLQFLIQYYNGEERAKGNILERFSAQQFPDLHSELNLSSLELGDSALYFCASSVGWNPNEQFFGPGTRLTVL.

CDR3 protein: CASSLKPRIGSSGANVLTF. The CDR3 nucleotides are TGTGCCAGCAGCTTAAAACCCCGGATAGGAAGCTCTGGGGCCAACGTCCTGACTTTC. The chain joins TRBV7-3 to TRBJ2-6; D is ambiguous. There are 19 residues in the CDR3. V lost 1 base and J lost 0, with 16 bases in between. CDR1 and CDR2 from the germline V gene are SGHTA and FQGTGA.

The chain couples TRBV27 to TRBJ1-1, with D perhaps TRBD1 (5 bases). V shed 6 bases and J shed 6 bases, with 20 bases lying between them. The CDR3 length is 15 residues. Per the germline V gene, CDR1 is MNHEY and CDR2 is SMNVEV (reference sequence). The CDR3 region is CASSRIEGVSAEAFF. The CDR3 nucleotides are TGTGCCAGCAGCCGCATCGAAGGGGTAAGCGCTGAAGCTTTCTTT.

The chain has TRBV19 and TRBJ2-3; 11 positions match TRBD2. Trimming took 5 bases from V and 6 from J; bases not matched to a gene: 10. Germline CDR1 is LNHDA and CDR2 is SQIVND (reference sequence). This CDR3 comprises 16 residues. The CDR3 is CASSYIGTSGGDTQYF. The CDR3 bases are TGTGCCAGTAGTTATATCGGGACTAGCGGCGGTGATACGCAGTATTTT. Filled out from reference TRBV19 and TRBJ2-3, the complete variable domain reads DGGITQSPKYLFRKEGQNVTLSCEQNLNHDAMYWYRQDPGQGLRLIYYSQIVNDFQKGDIAEGYSVSREKKESFPLTVTSAQKNPTAFYLCASSYIGTSGGDTQYFGPGTRLTVL.

This sequence joins TRBV15 and TRBJ1-3, with D maybe TRBD1 (5 bases). CDR3 length: 16 amino acids. V was cut by 6 bases and J by 0 bases, with 15 bases left in between. Germline values: CDR1 LNHNV, CDR2 YYDKDF (reference sequence). The CDR3 region is CATRRQGAFSGNTIYF. As DNA, the CDR3 is TGTGCCACCAGAAGGCAGGGCGCCTTCTCTGGAAACACCATATATTTT.

The chain carries TRBV29-1 and TRBJ1-1, with D unresolved. The V gene lost 2 bases and the J gene lost 1 base, with 5 bases spanning the gap. Germline CDR1 and CDR2: SQVTM and ANQGSEA. The CDR3 is 12 residues long. The CDR3 DNA is TGCAGCGTTGAAAAGGGGAACACTGAAGCTTTCTTT. It yields the protein CSVEKGNTEAFF.

The CDR3 DNA reads as TGCGCCAGCGACAGGAGCGGGGCGAACACCGGGGAGCTGTTTTTT. Translating it yields CASDRSGANTGELFF. The chain is built from TRBV5-1 and TRBJ2-2; maybe TRBD2 (7 bases). The CDR3 sequence is 15 residues long. CDR1 SGHRS and CDR2 YFSETQ come from the germline V gene. V was cut by 7 bases and J by 0 bases, with 13 bases left in between.

The J gene is TRBJ2-3, the V gene TRBV5-1; tentative D call: TRBD1 (6 bases). Germline CDR1 SGHRS, CDR2 YFSETQ. V was cut by 0 bases and J by 4 bases, with 12 bases left in between. CDR3 size: 15 residues. In DNA, the CDR3 is TGCGCCAGCAGCTTGGCGGGACACCAGGCAGATACGCAGTATTTT. Its translation is CASSLAGHQADTQYF.

The V call is TRBV14, the J call TRBJ2-7; D gene unclear. This CDR3 is built from 11 residues. The germline V gene encodes CDR1 SGHDN and CDR2 FVKESK. Deletions cut 3 bases from V and 4 bases from J, with 4 bases between. The CDR3, as DNA: TGTGCCAGCAGCCACCTTTACGAGCAGTACTTC. This codes for CASSHLYEQYF.

This chain uses TRBV28 with TRBJ2-7, with TRBD2 identical over 7 bases. CDR1 is MDHEN, CDR2 SYDVKM, per germline. V lost 2 bases, J lost 0 bases, and 1 base stayed unmatched. The CDR3 loop spans 14 amino acids. CDR3 amino acids: CASSLLAASYEQYF. Written as DNA, the CDR3 is TGTGCCAGCAGTTTACTAGCGGCCTCCTACGAGCAGTACTTC. The full variable domain, rest sourced from reference TRBV28 and TRBJ2-7, is DVKVTQSSRYLVKRTGEKVFLECVQDMDHENMFWYRQDPGLGLRLIYFSYDVKMKEKGDIPEGYSVSREKKERFSLILESASTNQTSMYLCASSLLAASYEQYFGPGTRLTVT.

The CDR3 protein is CASSVSGVRSNEQFF. CDR3 nucleotides: TGTGCCAGCAGCGTGTCGGGAGTTAGGAGCAATGAGCAGTTCTTC. The chain joins TRBV9 to TRBJ2-1; TRBD2 might be the D (6 bases). The germline gives CDR1 SGDLS, CDR2 YYNGEE. The V end lost 2 bases, the J end lost 6 bases, and 15 bases lay between the germline ends. The length of the CDR3 is 15 residues.

The genes are TRBV9 and TRBJ2-1; TRBD2 agrees at 7 bases. V shed 3 bases, J shed 8 bases, and the junction held 8 bases outside the gene matches. Germline assignment: CDR1 SGDLS and CDR2 YYNGEE. CDR3 size: 14 residues. CDR3 protein: CASSASGLEDEQFF. In DNA form, the CDR3 reads TGTGCCAGCAGCGCTAGCGGTTTGGAAGATGAGCAGTTCTTC.

V is TRBV7-2 and J is TRBJ1-3, with D unresolved. The CDR3 loop spans 15 amino acids. Germline CDR1 reads SGHTA; CDR2 reads FQGNSA. With 3 bases removed from V and 0 bases from J, the gap between germline ends came to 9 bases. The CDR3: CASSFGRASGNTIYF. The DNA for the CDR3 is TGTGCCAGCAGCTTTGGGAGGGCCTCTGGAAACACCATATATTTT.

The chain is built from TRBV7-8 and TRBJ2-7; D possibly uses TRBD1 or TRBD2 (5 bases each). Trimming stripped 1 base from V and 1 base from J, with 11 bases between. Germline assignment: CDR1 SGHVS and CDR2 FQNEAQ. The CDR3 loop spans 15 amino acids. The CDR3 loop reads CASSLVEGISYEQYF. The CDR3 DNA sequence: TGTGCCAGCAGCTTAGTTGAGGGGATATCCTACGAGCAGTACTTC.

With respect to this clone: Other DNA sequences in this specimen translate into the identical CDR3. The rearrangement joins TRBV7-3 to TRBJ2-3; no firm D call. The V end lost 5 bases, the J end lost 2 bases, and 2 bases lay between the germline ends. Germline CDR1 and CDR2: SGHTA and FQGTGA. The CDR3 sequence is 11 residues long. CDR3 sequence (DNA): TGTGCCAGCAGCCTCACAGATACGCAGTATTTT. Its protein product is CASSLTDTQYF.